Each of the 2 T cell receptor beta chains below was sequenced from the same sample in a study of blood T cell repertoires in COVID-19. The method was immunoSEQ multiplex PCR; TCRdb's version includes in-frame clones alone and lacks a portion of them. This table holds some 120,000 clones, roughly 85% found once. Sequences were obtained from peripheral blood. These receptors were taken from a man aged 25 to 40 with acute or convalescent COVID-19.

This chain connects TRBV6-2 or TRBV6-3 to TRBJ2-3; 7 positions match TRBD1. CDR3 size: 17 residues. Germline V gene sequence: CDR1 MNHEY, CDR2 SVGEGT. V was clipped by 5 bases and J by 3 bases; unmatched bases: 14. DNA for the CDR3: TGTGCCAGCAGTACCCCCCTCGACAGGGCGAAGACAGATACGCAGTATTTT. Protein: CASSTPLDRAKTDTQYF.

This chain links TRBV9 with TRBJ2-2; 7 positions match TRBD2. Germline CDR1 and CDR2: SGDLS and YYNGEE. J lost 5 bases, V lost 3 bases, and 10 bases had no gene match. The CDR3 sequence is 16 residues long. DNA of the CDR3: TGTGCCAGCAGCGCCCGGACTAGGGAGCGGACCGGGGAGCTGTTTTTT. Amino acids: CASSARTRERTGELFF. Combining the CDR3 with reference TRBV9 and TRBJ2-2 gives the whole variable domain DSGVTQTPKHLITATGQRVTLRCSPRSGDLSVYWYQQSLDQGLQFLIQYYNGEERAKGNILERFSAQQFPDLHSELNLSSLELGDSALYFCASSARTRERTGELFFGEGSRLTVL.